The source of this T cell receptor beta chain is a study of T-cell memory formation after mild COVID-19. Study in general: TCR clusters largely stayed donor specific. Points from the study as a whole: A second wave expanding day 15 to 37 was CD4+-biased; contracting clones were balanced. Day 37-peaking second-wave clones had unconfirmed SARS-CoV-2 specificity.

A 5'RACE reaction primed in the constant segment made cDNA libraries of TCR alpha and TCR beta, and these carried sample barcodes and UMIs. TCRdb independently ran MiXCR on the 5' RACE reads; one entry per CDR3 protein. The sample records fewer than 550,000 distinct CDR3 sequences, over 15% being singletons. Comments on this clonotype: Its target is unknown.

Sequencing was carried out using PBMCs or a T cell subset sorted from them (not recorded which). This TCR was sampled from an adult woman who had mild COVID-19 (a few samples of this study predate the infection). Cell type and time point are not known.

CDR3 DNA: TGTGCCAGCAGCTTAGGGGGAGGGGGCAAGGCTGAAGCTTTCTTT. Its protein is CASSLGGGGKAEAFF. The chain employs TRBV7-9 and TRBJ1-1, with TRBD1 identical over 7 bases. This CDR3 spans 15 amino acids. V was pared by 1 base and J by 6 bases, with 8 bases of the junction left unmatched. Germline V lookup: CDR1 SEHNR, CDR2 FQNEAQ (reference sequence).